This entry lists 26 T cell receptor beta chains sequenced from one sample in a study of circulating and synovial CD4+ cells in juvenile arthritis. The repertoire was sequenced with immunoSEQ multiplex PCR; TCRdb's copy has only in-frame clones and lacks some. The table lists around 17,000 clones, more than 75% of them singletons. The sample taken for sequencing was CD4+ T cells from blood. These receptor sequences come from a human donor with juvenile idiopathic arthritis.

The chain carries TRBV27 and TRBJ2-3; 9 bases match TRBD2. Germline values: CDR1 MNHEY, CDR2 SMNVEV (reference sequence). Trimming cost V 6 bases and J 4 bases; bases outside gene matches: 11. The CDR3 extends over 16 amino acids. The CDR3 coding sequence is TGTGCCAGCAGCCTGTGGGCTAGCGGGATCGCAGATACGCAGTATTTT. This gives the protein CASSLWASGIADTQYF.

This clone appeared a single time. The gene calls are TRBV7-9 and TRBJ1-6; a possible D gene is TRBD1 (5 bases). The CDR3 loop spans 13 amino acids. From germline, CDR1 is SEHNR and CDR2 FQNEAQ (reference sequence). Trimming removed 5 bases from V and 9 bases from J, with 11 bases in between. The CDR3 DNA sequence: TGTGCCAGCAGCCAAACAGGCTCTTCACCCCTCCACTTT. As protein: CASSQTGSSPLHF.

V and J are TRBV30 and TRBJ1-3, with a possible D match to TRBD1 (6 bases). CDR1 and CDR2 from the germline V gene are GTSNPN and SVGIG (reference sequence). Deletions cut 2 bases from V and 4 bases from J, with 21 bases between. The CDR3 is 17 residues long. The CDR3 protein is CAWSTALTPGTGNTIYF. The CDR3 region has the DNA TGTGCCTGGAGTACCGCACTGACCCCCGGGACAGGAAACACCATATATTTT.

This chain connects TRBV7-2 to TRBJ1-2; 8 bases agree with TRBD1. After removal of 0 bases from V and 6 bases from J, the junction contained 3 bases not matched to a gene. There are 14 residues in the CDR3. CDR1 is SGHTA, CDR2 FQGNSA, per germline. CDR3 nucleotide sequence: TGTGCCAGCAGCTTAGCCGGACAGGGCCATGGCTACACCTTC. Amino acid sequence: CASSLAGQGHGYTF.

This chain uses TRBV7-9 with TRBJ2-5; the match to TRBD2 covers 9 bases. Per the germline V gene, CDR1 is SEHNR and CDR2 is FQNEAQ (reference sequence). The trim removed 3 bases at V and 5 bases at J, leaving 7 bases unmatched. The CDR3 extends over 15 amino acids. CDR3 DNA sequence: TGTGCCAGCAGCTTTGGGCTAGCGGGGTTGGAGACCCAGTACTTC. This sequence encodes CASSFGLAGLETQYF.

The J gene is TRBJ2-5, the V gene TRBV5-1, with 9 bases fitting TRBD2. The germline V gene has CDR1 SGHRS and CDR2 YFSETQ. J was trimmed by 6 bases and V by 0 bases; bases with no gene match: 9. CDR3 size: 16 residues. Written as DNA, the CDR3 is TGCGCCAGCAGCTTGGGGACTAGCGCCAATGGGCAGACCCAGTACTTC. The encoded protein is CASSLGTSANGQTQYF.

The rearrangement joins TRBV7-9 to TRBJ2-2; 14 bases are a match to TRBD2. Trimming took 6 bases from V and 4 from J; bases not matched to a gene: 13. The CDR3 totals 19 residues. Germline V gene lookup returns CDR1 SEHNR and CDR2 FQNEAQ (reference sequence). DNA for the CDR3: TGTGCCAGCAGATCACCGGGACTAGCGGGAGCAGGGGGCACCGGGGAGCTGTTTTTT. Residues: CASRSPGLAGAGGTGELFF.

This chain uses TRBV19 with TRBJ1-1; D not certain. Germline CDR1 reads LNHDA; CDR2 reads SQIVND (reference sequence). CDR3 length equals 14 residues. Trimming removed 3 bases at V and 0 bases at J, with 8 bases between. In nucleotides, the CDR3 is TGTGCCAGTAGTATGGTTAGTATGAACACTGAAGCTTTCTTT. Translated, it gives CASSMVSMNTEAFF.

V and J are TRBV27 and TRBJ2-7, with 7 bases lining up with TRBD1. Germline-derived CDR1 and CDR2 are MNHEY and SMNVEV (reference sequence). Germline trimming cut 4 bases from V and 0 bases from J; bases unmatched to any gene: 3. The CDR3 consists of 14 residues. CDR3 bases: TGTGCCAGCAGTTCGGGACAGAGCTCCTACGAGCAGTACTTC. This sequence encodes CASSSGQSSYEQYF.

The V call is TRBV19, the J call TRBJ2-7; D might be TRBD1 (5 bases). This CDR3 region has 11 residues. Trimming took 5 bases from V and 7 from J, leaving 9 bases between them. The germline gives CDR1 LNHDA, CDR2 SQIVND (reference sequence). The CDR3 nucleotides read TGTGCCAGTAGTCCCTACAGGGAGCAGTACTTC. Protein product: CASSPYREQYF.

The rearrangement links TRBV6-4 to TRBJ1-1; D unresolved. The CDR3 consists of 13 residues. V was shortened by 6 bases and J by 1 base, with 9 bases between the two germline ends. CDR1 is MRHNA and CDR2 is SNTAGT in the germline V gene. The CDR3 sequence: CASSVDRNTEAFF. For the CDR3, the DNA is TGTGCCAGCAGCGTCGATAGGAACACTGAAGCTTTCTTT.

This chain connects TRBV7-2 to TRBJ2-7; 9 positions match TRBD1. Germline loops: CDR1 SGHTA, CDR2 FQGNSA. The CDR3 is made up of 14 amino acids. V shed 1 base, J shed 4 bases, and the junction held 2 bases outside the gene matches. The CDR3 sequence: CASSLVQGAYEQYF. Written as DNA, the CDR3 is TGTGCCAGCAGCTTAGTACAGGGGGCTTACGAGCAGTACTTC.

A word on this clone: Other DNA variants within this sample encode the same CDR3. The chain employs TRBV5-8 and TRBJ1-6; tentatively, D is TRBD1 (5 bases). Trimming stripped 0 bases from V and 6 bases from J, with 13 bases between. This CDR3 has 16 residues. Per germline, CDR1 SGHTS and CDR2 YDEGEE. The CDR3 region has the DNA TGTGCCAGCAGCTTGGCTCGGAGGGGTGGTAATTCACCCCTCCACTTT. This sequence encodes CASSLARRGGNSPLHF. Together with reference TRBV5-8 and TRBJ1-6, the CDR3 gives the full variable domain: EAGVTQSPTHLIKTRGQQATLRCSPISGHTSVYWYQQALGLGLQFLLWYDEGEERNRGNFPPRFSGRQFPNYSSELNVNALELEDSALYLCASSLARRGGNSPLHFGNGTRLTVT.

This CDR3 is CASSLVGGGNHNEQFF. CDR3 nucleotide sequence: TGTGCCAGCAGCCTCGTGGGGGGGGGCAACCACAATGAGCAGTTCTTC. The chain has TRBV5-6 and TRBJ2-1; tentative D call: TRBD2 (7 bases). Trimming removed 4 bases at V and 5 bases at J, with 19 bases between. CDR3 size: 16 residues. The germline CDR1 and CDR2 sequences are SGHDT and YYEEEE.

The chain joins TRBV12-5 to TRBJ1-1; D is perhaps TRBD1 (5 bases). Germline loops: CDR1 LGHNT, CDR2 FRNRAP. CDR3 size: 12 residues. Trimming stripped 4 bases from V and 8 bases from J, with 11 bases between. CDR3 sequence (DNA): TGTGCTAGTGGTTCGGACGGGGGAGAAGCTTTCTTT. Translation gives CASGSDGGEAFF.

The chain employs TRBV7-2 and TRBJ2-1, with 9 bases lining up with TRBD1. Per germline, CDR1 SGHTA and CDR2 FQGNSA. This CDR3 has 15 residues. The J segment lost 4 bases and the V segment lost 4 bases, leaving 5 bases of the junction unmatched. The CDR3 sequence: CASSSAGTGYNEQFF. The CDR3 nucleotides are TGTGCCAGCAGCTCCGCTGGGACAGGGTACAATGAGCAGTTCTTC.

This clone was recorded once. The chain employs TRBV5-4 and TRBJ2-7; D is perhaps TRBD2 (5 bases). The CDR3 is 14 amino acids. Trimming pared 2 bases from V and 0 bases from J, leaving 9 bases between. Germline V gene lookup returns CDR1 SGHNT and CDR2 YYREEE (reference sequence). The CDR3: CASSLKRGSYEQYF. CDR3 DNA: TGTGCCAGCAGCTTAAAACGGGGCTCCTACGAGCAGTACTTC.

The J gene is TRBJ2-3, the V gene TRBV10-3, with TRBD1 identical over 9 bases. Germline-derived CDR1 and CDR2 are ENHRY and SYGVKD. The CDR3 spans 17 residues. Losses at the gene ends were 4 bases for V and 14 bases for J; bases not matched to a gene: 22. The CDR3 loop reads CAISVVDSLKTGTGMYF. Here the CDR3 DNA reads TGTGCCATCAGTGTTGTTGATTCTTTGAAAACAGGGACAGGGATGTATTTT.

The chain combines TRBV27 with TRBJ1-4; TRBD1 is a possible D gene (5 bases). Trimming stripped 5 bases from V and 3 bases from J, with 13 bases between. CDR1 and CDR2 from the germline V gene are MNHEY and SMNVEV (reference sequence). The CDR3 consists of 15 residues. CDR3 in DNA: TGTGCCAGCAGTCCCACAGGTCGTTCTAATGAAAAACTGTTTTTT. Translated, it gives CASSPTGRSNEKLFF.

CDR3 sequence reads: CASSQERFGQTKNIQYF. The DNA of the CDR3 is TGCGCCAGCAGCCAAGAGAGGTTTGGACAAACCAAAAACATTCAGTACTTC. The rearrangement joins TRBV4-1 to TRBJ2-4; perhaps TRBD1 as D (5 bases). The ends were cut back, 0 bases at V and 2 bases at J, with 14 bases in the middle. Germline-derived CDR1 and CDR2 are MGHRA and YSYEKL. The CDR3 sequence is 17 residues long.

This rearrangement joins TRBV9 to TRBJ2-7; 10 positions match TRBD2. In germline, CDR1 is SGDLS, CDR2 YYNGEE. This CDR3 has 16 amino acids. V lost 2 bases and J lost 5; bases outside the gene matches: 10. This chain's CDR3 is CASSVSAGGPSDEQYF. The CDR3 DNA reads TGTGCCAGCAGCGTCTCAGCGGGGGGGCCGTCAGACGAGCAGTACTTC.

The CDR3 bases are TGCGCCAGCAGCCAAGCGGGGGACAGGGTTTATGGCTACACCTTC. Protein sequence: CASSQAGDRVYGYTF. V usage is TRBV4-3 and J usage is TRBJ1-2, with TRBD1 matching 9 bases. Germline V gives CDR1 LGHNA, CDR2 YSLEER. V dropped 1 base and J dropped 5; count of bases not matched to a gene: 5. The CDR3 loop spans 15 amino acids.

The chain has TRBV28 and TRBJ1-2, with 7 bases lining up with TRBD1. Germline CDR1 MDHEN, CDR2 SYDVKM. The V gene end was trimmed by 8 bases and the J gene end by 4 bases; junction bases not matched to a gene: 4. The CDR3 totals 12 residues. CDR3 protein: CASWDRSYGYTF. DNA for the CDR3: TGTGCCAGCTGGGACAGAAGCTATGGCTACACCTTC.

The V and J genes are TRBV18 and TRBJ1-1; no definite D call. The V gene's germline CDR1 is KGHSH and CDR2 LQKENI. With 5 bases removed from V and 1 base from J, the gap between germline ends came to 8 bases. The CDR3 sequence is 13 residues long. CDR3 nucleotides: TGTGCCAGCTCAAGCACTCAGAACACTGAAGCTTTCTTT. Protein product: CASSSTQNTEAFF.

The V call is TRBV10-2, the J call TRBJ1-4; D is undetermined. The germline gives CDR1 WSHSY, CDR2 SAAADI. The CDR3 loop spans 13 amino acids. V lost 3 bases to trimming and J lost 8 bases, with 10 bases between them. CDR3 bases: TGCGCCAGCAGTGACGGACGGAGGGAAAAACTGTTTTTT. This codes for CASSDGRREKLFF.

This clone has only one observation. V gene TRBV27 combines with J gene TRBJ1-1, with 7 bases lining up with TRBD1. The trim removed 5 bases at V and 0 bases at J, leaving 12 bases unmatched. This CDR3 has 17 amino acids. Germline V CDR1 and CDR2: MNHEY, SMNVEV (reference sequence). The CDR3 sequence is CASSARTGLLMNTEAFF. The CDR3 DNA reads as TGTGCCAGCAGTGCACGGACAGGCCTGCTCATGAACACTGAAGCTTTCTTT.